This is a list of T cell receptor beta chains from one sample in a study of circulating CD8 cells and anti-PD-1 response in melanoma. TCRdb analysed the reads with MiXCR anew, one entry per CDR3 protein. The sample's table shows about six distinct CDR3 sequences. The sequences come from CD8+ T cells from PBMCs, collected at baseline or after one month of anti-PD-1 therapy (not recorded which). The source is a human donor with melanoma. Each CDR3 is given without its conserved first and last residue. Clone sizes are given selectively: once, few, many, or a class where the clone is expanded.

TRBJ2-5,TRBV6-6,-,ASRRTPLTETQY
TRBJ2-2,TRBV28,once,ASSRGTRTGELF
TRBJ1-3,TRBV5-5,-,ASSDDNQNTIY